These 30 T cell receptor beta chains came from one sample sequenced in a study of T cell repertoires in cytomegalovirus infection. MiXCR, run by TCRdb on the reads, gives a single entry per CDR3 protein. Seen here are approximately 750,000 distinct CDR3 sequences, approximately 40% observed once, and the top ten hold 2.8%. What was sequenced was PBMCs. The receptors come from a human donor in good health (CMV status not recorded). Some clones in this sample may be carry-over from other donors' samples.

On this clonotype: Without the conserved terminal phenylalanine or tryptophan, this CDR3 likely stems from a read error. The V and J genes are TRBV7-4 and TRBJ2-7; possibly TRBD2 for D (6 bases). Germline loops: CDR1 SGHVT, CDR2 SQSDAQ. Between the trimmed V and J ends, which lost 8 bases and 1 base, there was a span of 15 bases. CDR3 length: 14 amino acids. This CDR3 is CASRGSGRSYEQYL. The CDR3 coding sequence is TGTGCCAGCCGCGGGTCTGGGAGGTCCTACGAGCAGTACTTA.

This chain links TRBV7-2 with TRBJ2-3, with TRBD2 as a possible D gene (5 bases). The germline V and J ends were trimmed by 8 bases and 2 bases, with 11 bases remaining between them. The CDR3 loop spans 13 amino acids. The germline V gene has CDR1 SGHTA and CDR2 FQGNSA. The CDR3 here is CASGGRNTDTQYF. CDR3 bases: TGTGCCAGCGGAGGACGGAACACAGATACGCAGTATTTT.

CDR3 in DNA: TGCAGTGCTAGACTGACTAGCGGGAAAAGTAGCGAGCAGTACTTC. The encoded protein is CSARLTSGKSSEQYF. This chain uses TRBV20-1 with TRBJ2-7; 11 positions match TRBD2. Germline trimming cut 2 bases from V and 6 bases from J; bases unmatched to any gene: 9. The V gene's germline CDR1 is DFQATT and CDR2 SNEGSKA (reference sequence). This CDR3 comprises 15 residues.

This chain joins TRBV28 and TRBJ2-7, with D possibly TRBD1 on 6 matching bases. The germline V gene encodes CDR1 MDHEN and CDR2 SYDVKM. CDR3 length equals 14 residues. The V end lost 3 bases, the J end lost 0 bases, and 9 bases lay between the germline ends. In DNA form, the CDR3 reads TGTGCCAGCAGTTTTCCCAGGGGCTCCTACGAGCAGTACTTC. Residues: CASSFPRGSYEQYF.

The chain recombines TRBV6-2 or TRBV6-3 with TRBJ2-7; D is undetermined. V lost 5 bases and J 8 bases, leaving 10 bases between the germline ends. CDR3 length: 11 amino acids. CDR1 and CDR2 from the germline V gene are MNHEY and SVGEGT. The CDR3 DNA sequence: TGTGCCAGCAGTACCACTACGAAGCAGTACTTC. It specifies CASSTTTKQYF.

The gene calls are TRBV6-1 and TRBJ2-7, with TRBD2 matching over 7 bases. Germline trimming cut 10 bases from V and 2 bases from J; bases unmatched to any gene: 11. The CDR3 consists of 14 residues. Per the germline V gene, CDR1 is MNHNS and CDR2 is SASEGT. The CDR3 region has the DNA TGTGCCACCATTCTAGCGGCCCTAACCTACGAGCAGTACTTC. The encoded protein is CATILAALTYEQYF.

The chain employs TRBV7-8 and TRBJ1-5; D possibly corresponds to TRBD1 (5 bases). CDR1 SGHVS and CDR2 FQNEAQ come from the germline V gene. The CDR3 spans 19 residues. Deletions cut 1 base from V and 0 bases from J, with 19 bases between. In nucleotides, the CDR3 is TGTGCCAGCAGCTTAGATTTCCCTGCGACAGTGCGTAGCAATCAGCCCCAGCATTTT. Protein: CASSLDFPATVRSNQPQHF. The complete variable domain, with remaining parts taken from reference TRBV7-8 and TRBJ1-5, reads GAGVSQSPRYKVAKRGQDVALRCDPISGHVSLFWYQQALGQGPEFLTYFQNEAQLDKSGLPSDRFFAERPEGSVSTLKIQRTQQEDSAVYLCASSLDFPATVRSNQPQHFGDGTRLSIL.

This sequence joins TRBV5-6 and TRBJ1-1, with D unclear. Germline-derived CDR1 and CDR2 are SGHDT and YYEEEE. The CDR3 runs to 14 residues. The V gene lost 0 bases and the J gene lost 4 bases, with 10 bases spanning the gap. The CDR3 coding sequence is TGTGCCAGCAGCTTGGGGGCACGGGGCACTGAAGCTTTCTTT. Its protein is CASSLGARGTEAFF. The full variable domain, in which reference TRBV5-6 and TRBJ1-1 provide the parts outside the CDR3, is DAGVTQSPTHLIKTRGQQVTLRCSPKSGHDTVSWYQQALGQGPQFIFQYYEEEERQRGNFPDRFSGHQFPNYSSELNVNALLLGDSALYLCASSLGARGTEAFFGQGTRLTVV.

Details on this clonotype: A junction end diverges from the germline sequence, so it may reflect a read error. V gene TRBV7-2 combines with J gene TRBJ1-5, with D perhaps TRBD1 (6 bases). This CDR3 spans 14 amino acids. The germline CDR1 and CDR2 sequences are SGHTA and FQGNSA. The CDR3 reads CASRGTGFNQPKHF. CDR3 in DNA: TGTGCTAGCAGAGGAACAGGGTTCAATCAGCCCAAGCATTTT.

V is TRBV28 and J is TRBJ1-5, with D possibly TRBD1 on 6 matching bases. Trimming took off 4 bases at V and 5 bases at J, with 27 bases between the two ends. In germline, CDR1 is MDHEN, CDR2 SYDVKM. The CDR3 sequence is 19 residues long. CDR3 coding DNA: TGTGCCAGCAGTTATAGGGTTGTTTTTGGCAGGGGTGGGGATCAGCCCCAGCATTTT. As protein: CASSYRVVFGRGGDQPQHF.

This clonotype has only a few counts. The CDR3: CASRGPEAFF. DNA of the CDR3: TGTGCCTCCCGGGGCCCTGAAGCTTTCTTT. The chain is built from TRBV19 and TRBJ1-1, with D possibly TRBD1 on 5 matching bases. Trimming took 11 bases from V and 6 from J, leaving 10 bases between them. Looked up from germline, CDR1 is LNHDA and CDR2 is SQIVND (reference sequence). The CDR3 is made up of 10 amino acids.

J is TRBJ1-4 and V is TRBV15; D unclear. Between the trimmed V and J ends, which lost 2 bases and 8 bases, there was a span of 15 bases. The CDR3 length is 15 residues. Germline V gives CDR1 LNHNV, CDR2 YYDKDF (reference sequence). The CDR3 here is CATSRKPSSHEKLFF. The CDR3 DNA reads as TGTGCCACCAGCAGAAAACCCAGCAGTCACGAAAAACTGTTTTTT.

The chain is built from TRBV6-1 and TRBJ1-5; D is possibly TRBD1 (6 bases). Per germline, CDR1 MNHNS and CDR2 SASEGT. The CDR3 is 12 residues long. V gave up 5 bases and J gave up 15 bases, with 17 bases separating them. CDR3 loop: CASSHEQGPRHF. The CDR3 DNA sequence: TGTGCCAGCAGTCATGAACAGGGCCCTCGGCATTTT.

The genes are TRBV6-5 and TRBJ2-5; 10 bases map to TRBD1. V lost 7 bases and J lost 1; bases outside the gene matches: 9. The CDR3 is made up of 16 amino acids. Per the germline V gene, CDR1 is MNHEY and CDR2 is SVGAGI. CDR3 sequence: CASIPRDRGLQETQYF. In nucleotides, the CDR3 is TGTGCCAGCATCCCTCGGGACAGGGGTCTCCAAGAGACCCAGTACTTC.

V usage is TRBV7-2 and J usage is TRBJ1-1; D is ambiguous. Germline CDR1 is SGHTA and CDR2 is FQGNSA. V lost 4 bases and J 1 base, leaving 10 bases between the germline ends. This CDR3 has 14 amino acids. CDR3 protein: CASSWTGRNTEAFF. CDR3 bases: TGTGCCAGCAGCTGGACTGGGAGGAACACTGAAGCTTTCTTT.

The rearrangement uses TRBV7-6 and TRBJ2-1, with unresolved D. The V gene's germline CDR1 is SGHVS and CDR2 FNYEAQ. This CDR3 comprises 16 residues. V was pared by 1 base and J by 7 bases, with 17 bases between. The DNA for the CDR3 is TGTGCCAGCAGCTTAGTGTTCCAGCGTGGGATGAATGAGCAGTTCTTC. This translates into CASSLVFQRGMNEQFF.

This rearrangement joins TRBV4-1 to TRBJ1-2; 11 nucleotides line up with TRBD1. The CDR3 has 18 residues. The J segment lost 5 bases and the V segment lost 4 bases, leaving 15 bases of the junction unmatched. Germline CDR1 and CDR2: MGHRA and YSYEKL. This CDR3 is CASSLISVTGQGGYGYTF. DNA of the CDR3: TGCGCCAGCAGCCTGATCTCAGTTACGGGACAGGGGGGATATGGCTACACCTTC.

This clonotype was counted many times. This chain connects TRBV15 to TRBJ1-1; D is unresolved. V was shortened by 5 bases and J by 0 bases, with 13 bases between the two germline ends. Germline CDR1 LNHNV, CDR2 YYDKDF (reference sequence). The CDR3 spans 15 residues. CDR3 DNA sequence: TGTGCCACCAGCGCCATCAGGAACTTGAACACTGAAGCTTTCTTT. This encodes CATSAIRNLNTEAFF.

This rearrangement joins TRBV11-2 to TRBJ2-6; D unclear. Trimming took off 1 base at V and 0 bases at J, with 13 bases between the two ends. From germline, CDR1 is SGHAT and CDR2 FQNNGV. The CDR3 spans 18 residues. The CDR3 bases are TGTGCCAGCAGCTTAGGCATCAGGACGCTCTCTGGGGCCAACGTCCTGACTTTC. This encodes CASSLGIRTLSGANVLTF.

This chain uses TRBV7-4 with TRBJ1-5, with 8 bases matching TRBD1. CDR1 is SGHVT, CDR2 SQSDAQ, per germline. After removal of 2 bases from V and 0 bases from J, the junction contained 3 bases not matched to a gene. The CDR3 sequence is 16 residues long. CDR3 bases: TGTGCCAGCAGCTTAATCACAGGGGGTAGCAATCAGCCCCAGCATTTT. Protein product: CASSLITGGSNQPQHF. The entire variable domain, with the rest obtained from reference TRBV7-4 and TRBJ1-5, is as follows: GAGVSQSPRYKVAKRGRDVALRCDSISGHVTLYWYRQTLGQGSEVLTYSQSDAQRDKSGRPSGRFSAERPERSVSTLKIQRTEQGDSAVYLCASSLITGGSNQPQHFGDGTRLSIL.

CDR3 DNA: TGTGCCAGCAGTTACGACGGGACTAGTCCCTCGGATACGCAGTATTTT. Its translation is CASSYDGTSPSDTQYF. The genes are TRBV6-6 and TRBJ2-3, with TRBD2 matching 8 bases. The CDR3 is 16 residues long. Per germline, CDR1 MNHNY and CDR2 SVGAGI (reference sequence). With 2 bases clipped from V and 6 bases from J, the junction kept 10 bases outside the gene matches.

The sample holds a few counts of this clonotype. The chain carries TRBV12-3 or TRBV12-4 and TRBJ1-6; no definite D call. This CDR3 is 15 amino acids long. Trimming removed 3 bases from V and 10 bases from J, with 16 bases in between. CDR3 coding DNA: TGTGCCAGCAGTTTGACATCGGGTGGGCGATCACCCCTCCACTTT. Translated: CASSLTSGGRSPLHF.

This chain uses TRBV29-1 with TRBJ2-5; D may be TRBD1 (6 bases). V gave up 1 base and J gave up 1 base, with 19 bases separating them. This CDR3 has 17 residues. Germline V CDR1 and CDR2: SQVTM, ANQGSEA. In nucleotides, the CDR3 is TGCAGCGTTGAAGGTTTTAGGGGGATGGCGTCCCAAGAGACCCAGTACTTC. It yields the protein CSVEGFRGMASQETQYF. Drawing the rest from reference TRBV29-1 and TRBJ2-5, the complete variable domain is SAVISQKPSRDICQRGTSLTIQCQVDSQVTMMFWYRQQPGQSLTLIATANQGSEATYESGFVIDKFPISRPNLTFSTLTVSNMSPEDSSIYLCSVEGFRGMASQETQYFGPGTRLLVL.

This sequence joins TRBV20-1 and TRBJ1-1, with D tentatively TRBD1 (5 bases). Germline values: CDR1 DFQATT, CDR2 SNEGSKA (reference sequence). Deletions cut 6 bases from V and 0 bases from J, with 11 bases between. The CDR3 is 13 residues long. Here the CDR3 DNA reads TGCAGTGCCCCGGGACTGTTGAACACTGAAGCTTTCTTT. Translation: CSAPGLLNTEAFF.

This CDR3 is CAWSRTGGWGEAFF. For the CDR3, the DNA is TGTGCCTGGAGCCGGACAGGGGGCTGGGGTGAAGCTTTCTTT. This chain joins TRBV30 and TRBJ1-1; 11 nucleotides align to TRBD1. The CDR3 runs to 14 residues. Per germline, CDR1 GTSNPN and CDR2 SVGIG (reference sequence). Trimming cost V 3 bases and J 7 bases; bases outside gene matches: 7.

V and J are TRBV11-2 and TRBJ2-5; TRBD2 matches 8 bases. The CDR3 has 16 residues. The J segment lost 3 bases and the V segment lost 4 bases, leaving 10 bases of the junction unmatched. Germline V gene sequence: CDR1 SGHAT, CDR2 FQNNGV. The CDR3, as DNA: TGTGCCAGCAGCTCGGGACTAGTAGAGCCGGAAGAGACCCAGTACTTC. Encoded protein: CASSSGLVEPEETQYF.

This chain uses TRBV5-6 with TRBJ1-4, with 7 bases that match TRBD1. This CDR3 contains 16 residues. The V gene end was trimmed by 1 base and the J gene end by 5 bases; junction bases not matched to a gene: 8. CDR1 SGHDT and CDR2 YYEEEE come from the germline V gene. CDR3: CASSLRVGQNNEKLFF. The CDR3 DNA reads as TGTGCCAGCAGCTTGAGGGTGGGACAGAACAATGAAAAACTGTTTTTT.

This clonotype was counted at least ten times. V is TRBV7-8 and J is TRBJ2-7, with TRBD1 identical over 7 bases. Per the germline V gene, CDR1 is SGHVS and CDR2 is FQNEAQ. V lost 4 bases and J lost 7; bases outside the gene matches: 7. The length of the CDR3 is 13 residues. The CDR3 region has the DNA TGTGCCAGCAGCTCCTTAAACAGGGGTGAGCAGTACTTC. The encoded protein is CASSSLNRGEQYF. Filled out from reference TRBV7-8 and TRBJ2-7, the complete variable domain reads GAGVSQSPRYKVAKRGQDVALRCDPISGHVSLFWYQQALGQGPEFLTYFQNEAQLDKSGLPSDRFFAERPEGSVSTLKIQRTQQEDSAVYLCASSSLNRGEQYFGPGTRLTVT.

This clonotype was seen more than once but under ten times. The rearrangement joins TRBV2 to TRBJ2-2, with D uncertain. Germline V gene sequence: CDR1 SNHLY, CDR2 FYNNEI. There are 14 residues in the CDR3. The V end lost 4 bases, the J end lost 4 bases, and 10 bases lay between the germline ends. The CDR3 DNA is TGTGCCAGCAGTGTAAGAGCCGCCACCGGGGAGCTGTTTTTT. This encodes CASSVRAATGELFF.

This clonotype was counted many times. The chain couples TRBV7-2 to TRBJ1-4; 8 bases align to TRBD1. The CDR3 length is 15 residues. Germline-derived CDR1 and CDR2 are SGHTA and FQGNSA. The junction had 5 bases not matched to a gene; V was cut back by 1 base and J by 7 bases. This CDR3 reads CASSLDQGAVEKLFF. CDR3 sequence (DNA): TGTGCCAGCAGCTTAGATCAGGGGGCGGTTGAAAAACTGTTTTTT.